The clone carrying this T cell receptor (beta chain) was observed once. This entry is derived from a study of blood T cell repertoires in COVID-19. The overall study: Samples taken during acute and convalescent COVID-19 were collected in the United States, Italy and Spain. T cells, B-cell-depleted T cells, or PBMCs supplied cDNA or gDNA.

Authors' processing steps: Nucleated cell counts were estimated from reference gene primer amplification. Clones were read by immunoSEQ multiplex PCR, and TCRdb kept only the in-frame ones, dropping some. That table furnishes V, J and clone size, whereas the DNA furnished D and trimming. Of around 140,000 clones detected, around 86% appear once; the ten largest clones hold 2% to 2.5%. The V end was cut by 4 bases, the J end by 4 bases, with 10 bases between. CDR1 is LNHDA, CDR2 SQIVND, per germline (reference sequence). The CDR3 runs 14 residues. This TCR was recovered from a man aged 50-59 years with active COVID-19. What was sequenced was peripheral blood. The V and J genes are TRBV19 and TRBJ2-2; D might be TRBD1 (6 bases). CDR3 sequence: CASSTDSSTGELFF. DNA of the CDR3: TGTGCCAGTAGTACGGACAGTTCCACCGGGGAGCTGTTTTTT.